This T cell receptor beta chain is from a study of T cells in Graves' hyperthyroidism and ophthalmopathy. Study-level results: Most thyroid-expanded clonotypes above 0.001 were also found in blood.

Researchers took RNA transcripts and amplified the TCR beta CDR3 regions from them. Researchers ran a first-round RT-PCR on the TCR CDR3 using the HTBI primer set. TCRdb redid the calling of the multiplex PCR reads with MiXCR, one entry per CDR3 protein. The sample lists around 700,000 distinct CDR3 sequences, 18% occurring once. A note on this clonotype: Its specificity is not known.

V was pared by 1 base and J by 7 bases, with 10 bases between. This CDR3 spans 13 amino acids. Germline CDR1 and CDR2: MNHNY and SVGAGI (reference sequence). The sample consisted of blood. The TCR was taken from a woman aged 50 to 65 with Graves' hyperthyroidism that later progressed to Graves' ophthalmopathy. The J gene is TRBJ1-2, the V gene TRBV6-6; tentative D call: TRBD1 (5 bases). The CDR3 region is CASSYLIGGGYTF. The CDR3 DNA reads TGTGCCAGCAGTTACTTGATCGGGGGTGGCTACACCTTC.